The clone carrying this T cell receptor beta chain was detected a few times. The antigen remains undetermined. These data originate in a study of identical twins. Study outcomes and limitations: There were fewer insertions in abundant cord blood beta clonotypes, but memory repertoires showed no such pattern. With beta out-of-frame sequences, excess sharing by twins was weaker. Zero-insertion findings could be partly confounded by invariant cells (MAIT and iNKT cells).

The germline V gene has CDR1 GTSNPN and CDR2 SVGIG (reference sequence). The V gene lost 8 bases and the J gene lost 1 base, with 16 bases spanning the gap. CDR3 length: 14 amino acids. TCRdb re-called the 5' RACE reads through MiXCR, storing one row per CDR3 protein. The table lists hundreds of thousands of distinct CDR3 sequences, 6.1% of them singletons. The sequence was collected from a man between 18 and 29 years old in good health. The chain couples TRBV30 to TRBJ2-3; possibly TRBD2 for D (6 bases). The sequenced sample was naive T cells sorted from blood. The CDR3 nucleotides are TGTGCCCACTCGGGGGTTTCTGGCACAGATACGCAGTATTTT. Protein: CAHSGVSGTDTQYF.